The 25 T cell receptor beta chains reported below all come from one sample, sequenced in a study of cytotoxic CD8 clonotypes in ibrutinib-treated CLL. Generated by immunoSEQ multiplex PCR, the TCRdb table keeps only in-frame clones and is missing some. The sample shows under 300,000 clones, roughly 74% of them seen only once. Sequenced here: PBMCs, sampled after 24 months of ibrutinib treatment. These receptors all come from a human donor with chronic lymphocytic leukemia.

This clone has only a few counts. The chain is built from TRBV11-2 and TRBJ2-7; D may match TRBD1 or TRBD2 (5 bases each). Trimming pared 5 bases from V and 5 bases from J, leaving 16 bases between. This CDR3 has 14 residues. Germline V gene data show CDR1 as SGHAT and CDR2 as FQNNGV. The DNA for the CDR3 is TGTGCCAGCAGCCCGCTCCGGGACGAAGACGAGCAGTACTTC. Translating it yields CASSPLRDEDEQYF.

The rearrangement links TRBV7-2 to TRBJ2-7; 9 positions agree with TRBD2. V dropped 3 bases and J dropped 3; count of bases not matched to a gene: 6. Germline V gene lookup returns CDR1 SGHTA and CDR2 FQGNSA. CDR3 length: 15 residues. CDR3 protein: CASSFGLARFYEQYF. In DNA form, the CDR3 reads TGTGCCAGCAGCTTTGGACTAGCGAGGTTCTACGAGCAGTACTTC.

This sequence joins TRBV29-1 and TRBJ2-7; D may be TRBD1 (6 bases). V was pared by 1 base and J by 1 base, with 11 bases between. CDR1 is SQVTM, CDR2 ANQGSEA, per germline. The CDR3 covers 14 residues. The chain's CDR3 is CSVEVSGQSYEQYF. CDR3 nucleotides: TGCAGCGTTGAAGTTTCCGGACAGTCCTACGAGCAGTACTTC.

The chain employs TRBV7-8 and TRBJ2-7; 10 bases align to TRBD2. This CDR3 is built from 15 residues. Germline values: CDR1 SGHVS, CDR2 FQNEAQ. V gave up 1 base and J gave up 2 bases; unmatched junction bases: 2. In DNA, the CDR3 is TGTGCCAGCAGCTTAGAAGCGGGAGGGCCCTACGAGCAGTACTTC. It codes for CASSLEAGGPYEQYF.

This clone is a singleton in its sample. The chain combines TRBV27 with TRBJ1-1; D is perhaps TRBD1 (6 bases). Germline assignment: CDR1 MNHEY and CDR2 SMNVEV (reference sequence). The CDR3 has 14 amino acids. V dropped 0 bases and J dropped 5 bases, with 10 bases sitting between them. The CDR3 bases are TGTGCCAGCAGTTTATCTGGACAGACGACTGAAGCTTTCTTT. Protein sequence: CASSLSGQTTEAFF.

J is TRBJ2-2 and V is TRBV30; D remains unclear. CDR1 is GTSNPN and CDR2 is SVGIG in the germline V gene (reference sequence). The CDR3 runs to 12 residues. The V gene lost 4 bases and the J gene lost 1 base, with 4 bases spanning the gap. The CDR3 DNA sequence: TGTGCCTGGAAGTGGAACACCGGGGAGCTGTTTTTT. Translation gives CAWKWNTGELFF.

The V and J genes are TRBV15 and TRBJ2-7; D perhaps matches TRBD1 (6 bases). The CDR3 consists of 14 residues. CDR1 and CDR2 from the germline V gene are LNHNV and YYDKDF (reference sequence). V lost 0 bases, J lost 8 bases, and 14 bases lay in between. CDR3 sequence: CATSRDRGAEQQYF. The DNA for the CDR3 is TGTGCCACCAGCAGAGACAGGGGCGCCGAGCAGCAGTACTTC.

The V gene is TRBV10-3, the J gene TRBJ2-2; D is undetermined. Germline V gene sequence: CDR1 ENHRY, CDR2 SYGVKD. V shed 3 bases and J shed 3 bases, with 17 bases lying between them. The CDR3 is 17 amino acids. Here the CDR3 reads CAISDPESVHYTGELFF. The CDR3 bases are TGTGCCATCAGTGACCCCGAGAGCGTCCATTACACCGGGGAGCTGTTTTTT.

The genes are TRBV7-9 and TRBJ2-5; no firm D call. The CDR3 runs 14 residues. V shed 2 bases and J shed 2 bases, with 9 bases lying between them. The germline V gene encodes CDR1 SEHNR and CDR2 FQNEAQ (reference sequence). The CDR3 nucleotides read TGTGCCAGCAGCTTATTTACAGATCAAGAGACCCAGTACTTC. It translates to CASSLFTDQETQYF.

The genes are TRBV6-5 and TRBJ2-7, with 8 bases lining up with TRBD1. Germline CDR1 reads MNHEY; CDR2 reads SVGAGI. The V gene end was trimmed by 5 bases and the J gene end by 2 bases; junction bases not matched to a gene: 8. CDR3 length: 15 amino acids. DNA of the CDR3: TGTGCCAGCAGTATGGGACAGGCCCTTACCTACGAGCAGTACTTC. Its protein is CASSMGQALTYEQYF.

CDR3 DNA: TGTGCCAGCAGTTCCCCAGGACTGAGCTCCTACGAGCAGTACTTC. This encodes CASSSPGLSSYEQYF. The genes are TRBV27 and TRBJ2-7; tentative D call: TRBD2 (5 bases). Trimming removed 4 bases at V and 0 bases at J, with 13 bases between. Germline CDR1 is MNHEY and CDR2 is SMNVEV (reference sequence). This CDR3 is built from 15 residues.

Here the CDR3 DNA reads TGTGCCAGCAGCTTAGGACAGCACCAAGAGACCCAGTACTTC. It specifies CASSLGQHQETQYF. The rearrangement links TRBV7-2 to TRBJ2-5; TRBD1 is a possible D gene (5 bases). Germline values: CDR1 SGHTA, CDR2 FQGNSA. The CDR3 is 14 amino acids. Deletions cut 1 base from V and 0 bases from J, with 6 bases between.

The gene calls are TRBV5-1 and TRBJ2-5, with 12 bases fitting TRBD2. From germline, CDR1 is SGHRS and CDR2 YFSETQ. Unmatched junction bases numbered 9, after V lost 5 bases and J lost 4 bases. This CDR3 has 16 amino acids. The CDR3 DNA sequence: TGCGCCAGCAGTGATGGGGCTAGCGGGAGGGCAGAGACCCAGTACTTC. Translated: CASSDGASGRAETQYF.

This chain links TRBV7-9 with TRBJ2-5; 14 nucleotides align to TRBD2. This CDR3 comprises 16 residues. V lost 5 bases, J lost 5 bases, and 7 bases stayed unmatched. Germline V gene data show CDR1 as SEHNR and CDR2 as FQNEAQ (reference sequence). The CDR3 bases are TGTGCCAGCAGCGCGACTAGCGGGAGGGCTCGGGAGACCCAGTACTTC. This sequence encodes CASSATSGRARETQYF.

This sequence joins TRBV10-2 and TRBJ2-7; D unclear. The CDR3 is 14 amino acids. Trimming took off 7 bases at V and 2 bases at J, with 15 bases between the two ends. Germline CDR1 and CDR2: WSHSY and SAAADI. The CDR3 nucleotides are TGCGCCAGCACTTCCTCGGGCAGGACCTACGAGCAGTACTTC. Protein: CASTSSGRTYEQYF.

The J gene is TRBJ1-4, the V gene TRBV6-1, with a weak D call TRBD1 (5 bases). The V end lost 2 bases, the J end lost 7 bases, and 11 bases lay between the germline ends. The CDR3 sequence is 14 residues long. Germline V gene lookup returns CDR1 MNHNS and CDR2 SASEGT. The CDR3 loop is CASSELQGSEKLFF. The DNA of the CDR3 is TGTGCCAGCAGTGAATTGCAGGGAAGTGAAAAACTGTTTTTT.

The chain employs TRBV18 and TRBJ2-1, with D uncertain. The CDR3 has 14 amino acids. Germline V gene lookup returns CDR1 KGHSH and CDR2 LQKENI. Trimming removed 4 bases at V and 7 bases at J, with 14 bases between. The CDR3 is CASSLTTLLNEQFF. The CDR3, as DNA: TGTGCCAGCTCACTAACTACCCTTCTGAATGAGCAGTTCTTC. Filled out from reference TRBV18 and TRBJ2-1, the complete variable domain reads NAGVMQNPRHLVRRRGQEARLRCSPMKGHSHVYWYRQLPEEGLKFMVYLQKENIIDESGMPKERFSAEFPKEGPSILRIQQVVRGDSAAYFCASSLTTLLNEQFFGPGTRLTVL.

The rearrangement joins TRBV27 to TRBJ1-4, with no clear D. CDR1 and CDR2 (germline): MNHEY, SMNVEV (reference sequence). The germline V and J ends were trimmed by 6 bases and 5 bases, with 10 bases remaining between them. CDR3 size: 13 residues. The CDR3 here is CASRMRENEKLFF. The CDR3 DNA is TGTGCCAGCAGAATGCGGGAAAATGAAAAACTGTTTTTT.

The chain links TRBV2 to TRBJ2-1, with TRBD1 identical over 10 bases. The germline V gene encodes CDR1 SNHLY and CDR2 FYNNEI. The CDR3 is 14 residues long. V lost 11 bases, J lost 3 bases, and 7 bases stayed unmatched. The CDR3: CAGRQGADYNEQFF. Written as DNA, the CDR3 is TGTGCCGGCCGACAGGGGGCGGACTACAATGAGCAGTTCTTC. Full variable domain (missing parts from reference TRBV2 and TRBJ2-1): EPEVTQTPSHQVTQMGQEVILRCVPISNHLYFYWYRQILGQKVEFLVSFYNNEISEKSEIFDDQFSVERPDGSNFTLKIRSTKLEDSAMYFCAGRQGADYNEQFFGPGTRLTVL.

A single count supports this clone. The chain uses TRBV25-1 and TRBJ1-4, with D hard to call. Trimming removed 7 bases from V and 2 bases from J, with 14 bases in between. The CDR3 extends over 15 amino acids. Per germline, CDR1 MGHDK and CDR2 SYGVNS. The CDR3 DNA sequence: TGTGCCAGCACCGCACCCGGGGAGACTAATGAAAAACTGTTTTTT. Translation gives CASTAPGETNEKLFF.

This clone was counted a few times. The gene calls are TRBV6-5 and TRBJ2-7; 8 bases line up with TRBD1. Germline V gene data show CDR1 as MNHEY and CDR2 as SVGAGI. The CDR3 runs to 15 residues. V shed 2 bases, J shed 4 bases, and the junction held 7 bases outside the gene matches. The CDR3 sequence is CASSYRQGFYYEQYF. As DNA, the CDR3 is TGTGCCAGCAGTTACCGACAGGGGTTCTATTACGAGCAGTACTTC.

The chain recombines TRBV2 with TRBJ2-7; possible D gene TRBD1, 5 bases. The germline CDR1 and CDR2 sequences are SNHLY and FYNNEI. The CDR3 is 13 residues long. V lost 6 bases and J lost 6, with 15 bases in between. CDR3 sequence reads: CASRYTPQGEQYF. CDR3 bases: TGTGCCAGCAGGTACACTCCTCAGGGCGAGCAGTACTTC.

The chain recombines TRBV10-1 with TRBJ2-1, with D uncertain. V was pared by 3 bases and J by 5 bases, with 11 bases between. In germline, CDR1 is WNHNN, CDR2 SYGVQD (reference sequence). The CDR3 is 14 amino acids. The CDR3 reads CASSDPYYNNEQFF. CDR3 bases: TGCGCCAGCAGTGACCCCTACTACAACAATGAGCAGTTCTTC.

Only a few counts were recorded for this clone. The chain carries TRBV5-1 and TRBJ2-2; 8 nucleotides align to TRBD1. Per germline, CDR1 SGHRS and CDR2 YFSETQ. The CDR3 is made up of 16 amino acids. V shed 0 bases and J 6 bases; nucleotides not matched to a gene: 7. CDR3 region: CASSLGASGGPGELFF. CDR3 sequence (DNA): TGCGCCAGCAGCTTGGGAGCGTCAGGGGGCCCCGGGGAGCTGTTTTTT. Full variable domain (rest looked up from reference TRBV5-1 and TRBJ2-2): KAGVTQTPRYLIKTRGQQVTLSCSPISGHRSVSWYQQTPGQGLQFLFEYFSETQRNKGNFPGRFSGRQFSNSRSEMNVSTLELGDSALYLCASSLGASGGPGELFFGEGSRLTVL.

V gene TRBV28 combines with J gene TRBJ2-3; D uncertain. The CDR3 is 11 residues long. CDR1 MDHEN and CDR2 SYDVKM come from the germline V gene. CDR3 region: CAWASTDTQYF. CDR3 nucleotides: TGTGCTTGGGCTAGCACAGATACGCAGTATTTT.